This is a list of T cell receptor beta chains from one sample in a study of blood T cells in healthy people across ages. A single record per CDR3 protein comes from TCRdb applying MiXCR to the 5' RACE reads. The profile shows 1.5 million to 2 million distinct CDR3 sequences, 40% to 55% of them singletons. Sequencing was performed on blood. Receptors were obtained from a woman in her thirties or forties in good health. Each CDR3 is given with its conserved first and last residue. The order of the fields is J gene, clone size, V gene, D gene, CDR3 DNA, CDR3 protein. D genes are given only for firm matches. Not every row has a clone size; where given, it reads once, few, many or a size class.

TRBJ1-5	few	TRBV7-4	NA	TGTGCCAGCAGCTTAGGGCAGTACTATAGCAATCAGCCCCAGCATTTT	CASSLGQYYSNQPQHF
TRBJ2-6	few	TRBV3-1	TRBD1	TGTGCCAGCAGCCAGGGACAGGGGAACTCTGGGGCCAACGTCCTGACTTTC	CASSQGQGNSGANVLTF
TRBJ1-2	NA	TRBV27	NA	TGTGCCAGCAGTCCCCGTGACAGGCAATTTAACTATGGCTACACCTTC	CASSPRDRQFNYGYTF
TRBJ2-3	NA	TRBV28	NA	TGTGCCAGCCTAGGTGGAGGCCAGGGACTTGGTACGCAGTATTTT	CASLGGGQGLGTQYF
TRBJ2-1	NA	TRBV7-2	TRBD2	TGTGCCAGCAGCTTGGGGACTAGCGGTATAGTCGATGAGCAGTTCTTC	CASSLGTSGIVDEQFF
TRBJ1-2	NA	TRBV10-3	NA	TGTGCCATCAGTGGGCCCGAGACGGGGGACGGCTACACCTTC	CAISGPETGDGYTF
TRBJ2-1	once	TRBV3-1	NA	TGTGCCAGCAGCCAAAATTACGGCGAGCAGTTCTTC	CASSQNYGEQFF
TRBJ1-6	NA	TRBV9	NA	TGTGCCAGCAGCCCTCACAACAGCCCGAGCTCCTATAATTCACCCCTCCACTTT	CASSPHNSPSSYNSPLHF
TRBJ2-1	NA	TRBV7-2	TRBD1	TGTGCCAGCAGCTTATCGGGACAGGGGGACAATGAGCAGTTCTTC	CASSLSGQGDNEQFF
TRBJ2-1	once	TRBV6-6	NA	TGTGCCAGCAGTTACTCTTCGGCAGGCGGGGTTAATGAGCAGTTCTTC	CASSYSSAGGVNEQFF
TRBJ1-5	few	TRBV6-5	NA	TGTGCCAGCAGGCAGGGTAGCAATCAGCCCCAGCATTTT	CASRQGSNQPQHF
TRBJ1-2	few	TRBV27	NA	TGTGCCAGCAGCCCGAGCGTGGAGGGTGTAAATGGCTACACCTTC	CASSPSVEGVNGYTF
TRBJ2-7	NA	TRBV6-1	TRBD1	TGTGCCAGCAGTTGGACAGGGCCAACCTACGAGCAGTACTTC	CASSWTGPTYEQYF
TRBJ1-5	few	TRBV20-1	NA	TGCAGTGCCAACGCGAGAATGGGTAGCAATCAGCCCCAGCATTTT	CSANARMGSNQPQHF
TRBJ2-5	once	TRBV5-6	NA	TGTGCCAGCAGCTTGGTCTGGGAACAAGAGACCCAGTACTTC	CASSLVWEQETQYF
TRBJ2-3	NA	TRBV11-2	NA	TGTGCCAGCAGCTTAGATCCGCCAGGGGGGACAGATACGCAGTATTTT	CASSLDPPGGTDTQYF
TRBJ2-7	few	TRBV9	NA	TGTGCCAGCAGCGTAGCTGGGGGTATCCAGGACGAGCAGTACTTC	CASSVAGGIQDEQYF
TRBJ1-1	few	TRBV7-2	NA	TGTGCCAGCAGTTTGATTGAGGGCACTGAAGCTTTCTTT	CASSLIEGTEAFF
TRBJ2-5	few	TRBV7-2	NA	TGTGCCAGCAGCTTAGTCGGGAGAGTAGGAGAGACCCAGTACTTC	CASSLVGRVGETQYF
TRBJ2-5	NA	TRBV7-6	NA	TGTGCCAGCAGCTTAGCTGCCGGGCCCTTTGAGACCCAGTACTTC	CASSLAAGPFETQYF
TRBJ2-2	NA	TRBV3-1	TRBD2	TGTGCCAGCAGCCACTCGGGGGGAATGAACACCGGGGAGCTGTTTTTT	CASSHSGGMNTGELFF
TRBJ2-2	few	TRBV12-3/TRBV12-4	TRBD1	TGTGCCAGTAGCCGGGACAGGGGTTTAACCGGGGAGCTGTTTTTT	CASSRDRGLTGELFF
TRBJ2-5	NA	TRBV10-3	NA	TGTGCCATCAGTGGAAAAGCGGCCCAAGAGACCCAGTACTTC	CAISGKAAQETQYF
TRBJ1-1	NA	TRBV5-1	TRBD1	TGCGCCAGCAGCCCGGGGGACAGGGACAAAGCTTTCTTT	CASSPGDRDKAFF
TRBJ2-7	NA	TRBV6-1	NA	TGTGCCAGCAGTGAAGCGAGAGGGCTGGGCTACGAGCAGTACTTC	CASSEARGLGYEQYF
TRBJ2-1	many	TRBV11-2	NA	TGTGCCAGCAGCCCGGGAACCCCGTCCGGCAATGAGCAGTTCTTC	CASSPGTPSGNEQFF
TRBJ2-5	NA	TRBV20-1	TRBD1	TGCAGTGCTGGGACAGAAGTTAATCAAGAGACCCAGTACTTC	CSAGTEVNQETQYF
TRBJ2-3	few	TRBV9	TRBD2	TGTGCCAGCAGCGTAGCTTGGGGGGGACCCCCTAGCACAGATACGCAGTATTTT	CASSVAWGGPPSTDTQYF
TRBJ2-1	NA	TRBV7-2	TRBD1	TGTGCCAGCAGCTTAGGCGGTTGGACAGGGGACAATGAGCAGTTCTTC	CASSLGGWTGDNEQFF
TRBJ2-3	few	TRBV7-2	TRBD2	TGTGCCAGCAGCGCACACGGGGGGGGCGGTCCCACAGATACGCAGTATTTT	CASSAHGGGGPTDTQYF
TRBJ2-3	few	TRBV9	NA	TGTGCCAGCAGCGTAGTTGATACCACAGATACGCAGTATTTT	CASSVVDTTDTQYF
TRBJ2-3	NA	TRBV5-1	NA	TGCGCCAGCGGCGAAGGTTGGGGGGGCCCAGATACGCAGTATTTT	CASGEGWGGPDTQYF
TRBJ2-4	NA	TRBV7-9	NA	TGTGCCAGCAGCCCGGGTGGGGCAGACAAAAACATTCAGTACTTC	CASSPGGADKNIQYF
TRBJ2-7	NA	TRBV28	NA	TGTGCCAGCAACGGACCCCGGGGCGAGCAGTACTTC	CASNGPRGEQYF
TRBJ2-1	NA	TRBV6-2/TRBV6-3	TRBD2	TGTGCCAGCAGTTATCGATTGCGGGGGAAGGACAATGAGCAGTTCTTC	CASSYRLRGKDNEQFF
TRBJ2-3	NA	TRBV19	TRBD1	TGTGCCAGTAGTACAGGACAGGCGAACACAGATACGCAGTATTTT	CASSTGQANTDTQYF
TRBJ2-2	NA	TRBV18	TRBD1	TGTGCCAGCTCACCAGGGACAGACCAATACACCGGGGAGCTGTTTTTT	CASSPGTDQYTGELFF
TRBJ2-1	few	TRBV7-7	TRBD1	TGTGCTAGCAGCTTAGGGGGCGGCCCTCAGTTCTTC	CASSLGGGPQFF
TRBJ2-3	NA	TRBV7-8	TRBD2	TGTGCCAGCAGCTATACTAGCGGGACCACAGATACGCAGTATTTT	CASSYTSGTTDTQYF
TRBJ1-1	once	TRBV7-2	NA	TGTGCCAGCAGCCCCGGTGGGGGACAAACTAACACTGAAGCTTTCTTT	CASSPGGGQTNTEAFF
TRBJ1-2	NA	TRBV7-8	NA	TGTGCCAGCAGCTTAGGGGGGTCTTCATACACCTTC	CASSLGGSSYTF
TRBJ2-7	few	TRBV13	NA	TGTGCCAGCAGCGTCGGGGGCCGGGAGCAGTACTTC	CASSVGGREQYF
TRBJ2-7	NA	TRBV6-2/TRBV6-3	NA	TGTGCCAGCACCACCCTGGGGGGGCTCTACGAGCAGTACTTC	CASTTLGGLYEQYF
TRBJ2-7	NA	TRBV4-3	TRBD1	TGCGCCAGCAGCCAAGATGACAGGGGGCAAGACGAGCAGTACTTC	CASSQDDRGQDEQYF
TRBJ2-1	few	TRBV27	TRBD2	TGTGCCAGCAGTTTTCAACCAACTGGCGGGGGGATCAGGGGTGAGCAGTTCTTC	CASSFQPTGGGIRGEQFF
TRBJ2-6	NA	TRBV4-2	NA	TGTGCCAGCAGCCAAGAGGAAGCCTCTGGGGCCAACGTCCTGACTTTC	CASSQEEASGANVLTF
TRBJ2-5	NA	TRBV7-2	TRBD1	TGTGCCGGCGGGCGGGACAGGCAAGAGACCCAGTACTTC	CAGGRDRQETQYF
TRBJ1-2	NA	TRBV29-1	NA	TGCAGCGTCGGGGGACCATCTAACTATGGCTACACCTTC	CSVGGPSNYGYTF